Below, 23 T cell receptor beta chains from the same sample are listed, as sequenced in a study of blood T cell repertoires in COVID-19. Repertoires were generated with immunoSEQ multiplex PCR, while TCRdb's copy carries only in-frame clones and drops some. The repertoire holds around 130,000 clones, with roughly 90% as singletons. Sequencing was done on a sample of peripheral blood. These receptors all come from a human donor with COVID-19, enrolled during active disease. The donor label of this sample is uncertain.

This chain links TRBV24-1 with TRBJ1-6; 9 bases are a match to TRBD1. The ends lost 2 bases at V and 8 bases at J; junction bases unmatched: 6. The CDR3 consists of 16 residues. CDR1 is KGHDR, CDR2 SFDVKD, per germline. DNA for the CDR3: TGTGCCACCAGTGATTCCTCGGACAGGGGTTATTCACCCCTCCACTTT. Its translation: CATSDSSDRGYSPLHF.

The rearrangement uses TRBV6-2 or TRBV6-3 and TRBJ1-4, with a possible D match to TRBD1 (6 bases). The CDR3 contains 15 residues. Germline assignment: CDR1 MNHEY and CDR2 SVGEGT. Trimming removed 4 bases at V and 1 base at J, with 10 bases between. This CDR3 reads CASSSPGQTNEKLFF. The CDR3 coding sequence is TGTGCCAGCAGTTCTCCGGGACAAACTAATGAAAAACTGTTTTTT.

The rearrangement joins TRBV12-3 or TRBV12-4 to TRBJ1-2; TRBD1 matches 7 bases. The CDR3 sequence is 13 residues long. J lost 7 bases, V lost 2 bases, and 4 bases had no gene match. CDR3 sequence (DNA): TGTGCCAGCAGTTTACGGACAGGAACTGGCTACACCTTC. As protein: CASSLRTGTGYTF.

The chain combines TRBV11-3 with TRBJ2-3; D call uncertain. The length of the CDR3 is 13 residues. CDR1 and CDR2 (germline): SGHNT, YENEEA. Trimming shortened V by 0 bases and J by 7 bases, and 8 bases separated the two germline ends. CDR3 nucleotide sequence: TGTGCCAGCAGCTTAGATAGTGAAAATACGCAGTATTTT. Its protein is CASSLDSENTQYF.

The chain links TRBV5-1 to TRBJ1-1, with 7 positions matching TRBD1. J was trimmed by 4 bases and V by 3 bases; bases with no gene match: 6. The CDR3 is made up of 14 amino acids. Looked up from germline, CDR1 is SGHRS and CDR2 is YFSETQ. The CDR3 DNA reads as TGCGCCAGCAGCTCGAGACAGGGCGTCACTGAAGCTTTCTTT. Amino acids: CASSSRQGVTEAFF.

The chain employs TRBV10-1 and TRBJ1-4, with 10 bases aligning to TRBD1. This CDR3 comprises 14 residues. Trimming took 6 bases from V and 8 from J; bases not matched to a gene: 6. The V gene's germline CDR1 is WNHNN and CDR2 SYGVQD (reference sequence). The DNA of the CDR3 is TGCGCCAGCAGCGACGGACAGGGGGACGAAAAACTGTTTTTT. As protein: CASSDGQGDEKLFF.

The chain has TRBV10-3 and TRBJ2-3; TRBD2 matches 8 bases. In germline, CDR1 is ENHRY, CDR2 SYGVKD. The V segment lost 6 bases and the J segment 6 bases; nucleotides outside the gene matches: 14. The CDR3 has 16 residues. The CDR3 spells CAIRDSGETLLDTQYF. The CDR3 DNA reads TGTGCCATCAGGGATAGCGGGGAGACCCTGTTGGATACGCAGTATTTT.

In DNA form, the CDR3 reads TGTGCCAGCAGTTACGGACAGGGAGGCATCTACGAGCAGTACTTC. Translation: CASSYGQGGIYEQYF. The V gene is TRBV6-5, the J gene TRBJ2-7, with 8 bases identical to TRBD1. The CDR3 runs to 15 residues. The germline V gene has CDR1 MNHEY and CDR2 SVGAGI. With V trimmed by 2 bases and J by 3 bases, 6 bases remained unmatched.

Turning to this clone: The junction departs from germline at one end; a sequencing error may be responsible. V gene TRBV10-3 combines with J gene TRBJ2-3, with D maybe TRBD2 (6 bases). The CDR3 is 12 residues long. The germline CDR1 and CDR2 sequences are ENHRY and SYGVKD. The DNA of the CDR3 is TGTGCCATCGGAGGGGAGTCAGACACGCAGTATTTT. This gives the protein CAIGGESDTQYF.

The chain recombines TRBV6-1 with TRBJ1-1; 7 bases match TRBD1. This CDR3 spans 14 amino acids. Germline trimming cut 3 bases from V and 3 bases from J; bases unmatched to any gene: 4. Germline V gene data show CDR1 as MNHNS and CDR2 as SASEGT. CDR3 nucleotide sequence: TGTGCCAGCAGTGAGGCCGGGACAGACACTGAAGCTTTCTTT. As protein: CASSEAGTDTEAFF.

The chain combines TRBV7-6 with TRBJ2-1, with D maybe TRBD2 (5 bases). Germline V lookup: CDR1 SGHVS, CDR2 FNYEAQ. V was pared by 1 base and J by 0 bases, with 10 bases between. The CDR3 covers 16 residues. CDR3 coding DNA: TGTGCCAGCAGCTTAGTGCTGAGCGGCTCCTACAATGAGCAGTTCTTC. This encodes CASSLVLSGSYNEQFF.

J is TRBJ2-4 and V is TRBV6-5; D is possibly TRBD1 (5 bases). The V gene's germline CDR1 is MNHEY and CDR2 SVGAGI. The CDR3 runs 14 residues. The V end was cut by 5 bases, the J end by 1 base, with 9 bases between. DNA of the CDR3: TGTGCCAGCAGTAGGGGATCGGCCAAAAACATTCAGTACTTC. Translating gives CASSRGSAKNIQYF.

The rearrangement joins TRBV6-6 to TRBJ2-2, with D possibly TRBD1 on 6 matching bases. The CDR3 covers 16 residues. Germline-derived CDR1 and CDR2 are MNHNY and SVGAGI (reference sequence). V shed 5 bases and J shed 1 base, with 14 bases lying between them. For the CDR3, the DNA is TGTGCCAGCAGTCCACAGGGATCGGAGAACACCGGGGAGCTGTTTTTT. Its protein product is CASSPQGSENTGELFF.

The J gene is TRBJ1-2, the V gene TRBV19, with D unresolved. CDR1 is LNHDA and CDR2 is SQIVND in the germline V gene (reference sequence). Between the trimmed V and J ends, which lost 3 bases and 4 bases, there was a span of 9 bases. The CDR3 sequence is 13 residues long. DNA for the CDR3: TGTGCCAGTAGTATCCCCCGAGTCTATGGCTACACCTTC. Translating it yields CASSIPRVYGYTF.

The CDR3 sequence: CATGGTGDQPQHF. In DNA, the CDR3 is TGTGCCACTGGGGGGACAGGGGATCAGCCCCAGCATTTT. The V call is TRBV10-3, the J call TRBJ1-5; TRBD1 agrees at 10 bases. This CDR3 has 13 amino acids. CDR1 and CDR2 from the germline V gene are ENHRY and SYGVKD. V was clipped by 10 bases and J by 5 bases; unmatched bases: 5.

The genes are TRBV3-1 (or the pseudogene TRBV3-2) and TRBJ1-4; D is uncertain. V shed 3 bases and J shed 8 bases, with 13 bases lying between them. The length of the CDR3 is 14 residues. Germline CDR1 LGHDT, CDR2 YNNKEL (reference sequence). CDR3 sequence reads: CASSQTFVGEKLFF. The CDR3 DNA sequence: TGTGCCAGCAGCCAGACATTTGTCGGCGAAAAACTGTTTTTT.

The V call is TRBV29-1, the J call TRBJ2-3; 9 positions match TRBD1. This CDR3 comprises 15 residues. The junction had 10 bases not matched to a gene; V was cut back by 6 bases and J by 3 bases. Germline V gives CDR1 SQVTM, CDR2 ANQGSEA. The CDR3: CSVGQGVGRTDTQYF. In DNA form, the CDR3 reads TGCAGCGTGGGACAGGGAGTAGGGCGAACAGATACGCAGTATTTT.

V is TRBV6-5 and J is TRBJ1-1, with D tentatively TRBD1 (6 bases). This CDR3 has 15 residues. Trimming pared 6 bases from V and 5 bases from J, leaving 19 bases between. From germline, CDR1 is MNHEY and CDR2 SVGAGI. The CDR3 region is CASSARREGGTEAFF. The CDR3 DNA follows: TGTGCCAGCAGCGCCAGACGGGAGGGGGGGACTGAAGCTTTCTTT.

The rearrangement links TRBV7-9 to TRBJ2-5; D may be TRBD2 (6 bases). Germline V gene data show CDR1 as SEHNR and CDR2 as FQNEAQ (reference sequence). V was cut by 5 bases and J by 5 bases, with 27 bases left in between. The CDR3 runs to 18 residues. This CDR3 reads CASSPHRLGLGGWETQYF. CDR3 in DNA: TGTGCCAGCAGCCCCCACCGTCTGGGTTTAGGAGGGTGGGAGACCCAGTACTTC.

The rearrangement uses TRBV6-2 or TRBV6-3 and TRBJ2-7, with TRBD2 as a possible D gene (7 bases). The V and J ends lost 2 bases and 2 bases respectively, with 13 bases between them. The CDR3 is 15 amino acids. Per germline, CDR1 MNHEY and CDR2 SVGEGT. CDR3: CASSYGGREAYEQYF. CDR3 DNA sequence: TGTGCCAGCAGTTACGGGGGCCGGGAGGCCTACGAGCAGTACTTC.

The chain has TRBV25-1 and TRBJ1-6; possibly TRBD1 for D (5 bases). CDR1 is MGHDK and CDR2 is SYGVNS in the germline V gene. Between the trimmed V and J ends, which lost 6 bases and 9 bases, there was a span of 12 bases. This CDR3 comprises 13 residues. The CDR3 region has the DNA TGTGCCAGCAGAGACCGACAGTTTTCACCCCTCCACTTT. Encoded protein: CASRDRQFSPLHF.

The rearrangement joins TRBV10-2 to TRBJ2-5, with D possibly matching TRBD2 (5 bases). The ends were cut back, 5 bases at V and 5 bases at J, with 12 bases in the middle. The CDR3 length is 13 residues. Per germline, CDR1 WSHSY and CDR2 SAAADI. Here the CDR3 reads CASSSGLAETQYF. CDR3 bases: TGCGCCAGCAGTTCGGGGTTGGCGGAGACCCAGTACTTC.

The chain has TRBV9 and TRBJ2-3, with D perhaps matching TRBD2 (5 bases). The V gene's germline CDR1 is SGDLS and CDR2 YYNGEE. V was cut by 2 bases and J by 6 bases, with 13 bases left in between. This CDR3 is built from 14 residues. This CDR3 reads CASSVQPEADTQYF. CDR3 in DNA: TGTGCCAGCAGCGTGCAGCCGGAGGCTGATACGCAGTATTTT.